Presented here are 30 T cell receptor beta chains from one specimen sequenced in a study of shared clonotypes between healthy human individuals. Only in-frame clones appear in the TCRdb table, and some are missing; sequencing was by immunoSEQ multiplex PCR. The sample includes 1.4 million to 1.5 million clones, 95% to 97% of them seen just once. Sequences were obtained from naive CD4+ T cells sorted from blood. Subset defined: CD45RA+ positively selected. These receptors all stem from a man between 25 and 39 years old in good health.

The V call is TRBV4-1, the J call TRBJ2-1; D may correspond to TRBD1 or TRBD2 (6 bases each). Germline CDR1 and CDR2: MGHRA and YSYEKL. The CDR3 sequence is 15 residues long. The V gene lost 4 bases and the J gene lost 6 bases, with 16 bases spanning the gap. CDR3 sequence (DNA): TGCGCCAGCAGCCCTCCCGTAAGGGGGGCCAATGAGCAGTTCTTC. Its protein product is CASSPPVRGANEQFF.

This clone was detected only once. The chain links TRBV6-1 to TRBJ2-1, with D perhaps matching TRBD2 (6 bases). The germline gives CDR1 MNHNS, CDR2 SASEGT. Deletions cut 5 bases from V and 8 bases from J, with 10 bases between. The CDR3 has 12 amino acids. CDR3 protein: CASSWDFHEQFF. The CDR3 region has the DNA TGTGCCAGCAGTTGGGACTTCCATGAGCAGTTCTTC.

The chain links TRBV30 to TRBJ2-7, with D possibly matching TRBD2 (5 bases). The CDR3 sequence is 14 residues long. Looked up from germline, CDR1 is GTSNPN and CDR2 is SVGIG (reference sequence). Trimming pared 3 bases from V and 2 bases from J, leaving 14 bases between. The CDR3 region has the DNA TGTGCCTGGAGGTCGGAGGATAACCCCTACGAGCAGTACTTC. As protein: CAWRSEDNPYEQYF.

The chain carries TRBV7-9 and TRBJ2-7; 7 bases fit TRBD2. The CDR3 totals 17 residues. CDR1 is SEHNR, CDR2 FQNEAQ, per germline (reference sequence). V lost 4 bases to trimming and J lost 2 bases; unmatched junction nucleotides: 14. Here the CDR3 reads CASSSTPSLAAAYEQYF. Written as DNA, the CDR3 is TGTGCCAGCAGCTCAACGCCCTCTCTAGCGGCTGCCTACGAGCAGTACTTC.

This clone was found a few times. The sample carries other DNA sequences with the same CDR3. The rearrangement uses TRBV4-1 and TRBJ2-7; D perhaps matches TRBD2 (6 bases). The germline V and J ends were trimmed by 3 bases and 4 bases, with 10 bases remaining between them. The CDR3 totals 13 residues. Germline V gene data show CDR1 as MGHRA and CDR2 as YSYEKL. The CDR3 sequence: CASSHGGSYEQYF. In DNA, the CDR3 is TGCGCCAGCAGCCACGGGGGTTCATACGAGCAGTACTTC.

This rearrangement joins TRBV6-1 to TRBJ1-5; D is ambiguous. Germline V gene sequence: CDR1 MNHNS, CDR2 SASEGT. The CDR3 loop spans 17 amino acids. Trimming pared 4 bases from V and 0 bases from J, leaving 16 bases between. CDR3 sequence reads: CASSAIPGSNSNQPQHF. For the CDR3, the DNA is TGTGCCAGCAGTGCAATTCCGGGGTCAAATAGCAATCAGCCCCAGCATTTT.

For the CDR3, the DNA is TGCGCCAGCAGCCGGGGGGAGTCGAACACCGGGGAGCTGTTTTTT. It encodes CASSRGESNTGELFF. The chain employs TRBV4-3 and TRBJ2-2, with D tentatively TRBD2 (6 bases). This CDR3 comprises 15 residues. Trimming removed 4 bases from V and 0 bases from J, with 9 bases in between. Germline CDR1 reads LGHNA; CDR2 reads YSLEER.

This chain connects TRBV19 to TRBJ2-1; 8 bases map to TRBD1. This CDR3 has 14 amino acids. Looked up from germline, CDR1 is LNHDA and CDR2 is SQIVND (reference sequence). The V gene end was trimmed by 5 bases and the J gene end by 5 bases; junction bases not matched to a gene: 5. The CDR3 reads CASSSWTGNNEQFF. For the CDR3, the DNA is TGTGCCAGTAGTTCCTGGACAGGGAACAATGAGCAGTTCTTC.

V and J are TRBV5-1 and TRBJ2-5; 9 bases match TRBD1. V dropped 4 bases and J dropped 4; count of bases not matched to a gene: 5. Germline V CDR1 and CDR2: SGHRS, YFSETQ. The CDR3 covers 14 residues. CDR3 sequence reads: CASSQKGQGETQYF. The CDR3, as DNA: TGCGCCAGCAGCCAGAAGGGACAGGGAGAGACCCAGTACTTC.

The CDR3 reads CASRKSYRAQETQYF. CDR3 bases: TGTGCCAGTAGAAAATCATACAGGGCGCAAGAGACCCAGTACTTC. The chain has TRBV19 and TRBJ2-5; tentatively, D is TRBD1 (6 bases). Per the germline V gene, CDR1 is LNHDA and CDR2 is SQIVND (reference sequence). With 6 bases removed from V and 2 bases from J, the gap between germline ends came to 16 bases. CDR3 length: 15 amino acids.

CDR3 nucleotides: TGCGCCAGCAGCTTGTTTTTGGAGAACACTGAAGCTTTCTTT. Its protein is CASSLFLENTEAFF. The chain links TRBV5-1 to TRBJ1-1; D not resolved. V was shortened by 1 base and J by 1 base, with 8 bases between the two germline ends. The V gene's germline CDR1 is SGHRS and CDR2 YFSETQ. CDR3 length: 14 residues.

This chain joins TRBV9 and TRBJ2-3, with TRBD2 matching 9 bases. The junction had 9 bases not matched to a gene; V was cut back by 0 bases and J by 4 bases. This CDR3 is 17 amino acids long. CDR1 SGDLS and CDR2 YYNGEE come from the germline V gene. For the CDR3, the DNA is TGTGCCAGCAGCGTAGCGCTAGCGGGAAGGGCGGCAGATACGCAGTATTTT. The encoded protein is CASSVALAGRAADTQYF.

This chain joins TRBV19 and TRBJ1-3; possibly TRBD1 for D (5 bases). Germline-derived CDR1 and CDR2 are LNHDA and SQIVND (reference sequence). Trimming removed 3 bases at V and 2 bases at J, with 8 bases between. The CDR3 sequence is 14 residues long. The DNA for the CDR3 is TGTGCCAGTAGTATTGGGGGAACTGGAAACACCATATATTTT. Protein sequence: CASSIGGTGNTIYF.

The gene calls are TRBV28 and TRBJ1-5; D is unclear. The CDR3 loop spans 15 amino acids. The germline CDR1 and CDR2 sequences are MDHEN and SYDVKM. V was cut by 3 bases and J by 0 bases, with 9 bases left in between. The DNA of the CDR3 is TGTGCCAGCAGTTTGAACGTTAATAGCAATCAGCCCCAGCATTTT. Its protein product is CASSLNVNSNQPQHF.

The chain carries TRBV7-3 and TRBJ2-5, with D possibly being TRBD1 (5 bases). This CDR3 is 14 amino acids long. Germline V gene lookup returns CDR1 SGHTA and CDR2 FQGTGA. Trimming pared 5 bases from V and 4 bases from J, leaving 14 bases between. CDR3 sequence: CASSLEARGETQYF. CDR3 DNA: TGTGCCAGCAGCCTTGAGGCAAGGGGAGAGACCCAGTACTTC.

This clone was seen a single time. The CDR3 spells CASSPPGTYHTGELFF. The CDR3 coding sequence is TGTGCCAGCTCACCACCTGGGACATACCACACCGGGGAGCTGTTTTTT. The chain uses TRBV18 and TRBJ2-2; possible D gene TRBD1, 6 bases. Germline V CDR1 and CDR2: KGHSH, LQKENI. V gave up 0 bases and J gave up 3 bases, with 11 bases separating them. This CDR3 is 16 amino acids long.

The gene calls are TRBV6-1 and TRBJ2-4; 9 nucleotides match TRBD2. The CDR3 consists of 11 residues. Trimming removed 7 bases from V and 9 bases from J; junction bases left unmatched: 1. Germline loops: CDR1 MNHNS, CDR2 SASEGT. CDR3 nucleotides: TGTGCCAGCACTAGCGGGACCATTCAGTACTTC. Translating gives CASTSGTIQYF.

This clone came up once. The V gene is TRBV7-9, the J gene TRBJ2-3; 7 nucleotides align to TRBD1. Germline CDR1 is SEHNR and CDR2 is FQNEAQ (reference sequence). V lost 8 bases and J lost 2; bases outside the gene matches: 7. The CDR3 sequence is 14 residues long. The CDR3 region has the DNA TGTGCCAGCGGGACCGGACAGGACACAGATACGCAGTATTTT. Its protein is CASGTGQDTDTQYF.

The chain recombines TRBV9 with TRBJ1-1; D remains ambiguous. This CDR3 spans 15 amino acids. The V gene lost 5 bases and the J gene lost 5 bases, with 19 bases spanning the gap. Germline loops: CDR1 SGDLS, CDR2 YYNGEE. The CDR3 loop is CASSPFSRELTEAFF. The CDR3 DNA reads TGTGCCAGCAGTCCCTTCTCCCGGGAATTAACTGAAGCTTTCTTT.

This chain links TRBV4-1 with TRBJ2-3, with 9 positions matching TRBD2. The CDR3 runs to 16 residues. V was clipped by 4 bases and J by 1 base; unmatched bases: 6. Germline V gene lookup returns CDR1 MGHRA and CDR2 YSYEKL. The CDR3 sequence is CASSPITSGRTDTQYF. CDR3 bases: TGCGCCAGCAGCCCGATCACTAGCGGGCGCACAGATACGCAGTATTTT.

V usage is TRBV18 and J usage is TRBJ1-1; unclear D gene. V lost 3 bases to trimming and J lost 4 bases, with 12 bases between them. Germline-derived CDR1 and CDR2 are KGHSH and LQKENI. The CDR3 extends over 14 amino acids. The CDR3 sequence: CASSPVWEATEAFF. For the CDR3, the DNA is TGTGCCAGCTCACCCGTTTGGGAAGCCACTGAAGCTTTCTTT.

With respect to this clone: In the same sample, other DNA sequences code for this CDR3. The chain couples TRBV2 to TRBJ2-7, with TRBD1 as a possible D gene (5 bases). V lost 3 bases to trimming and J lost 2 bases, with 11 bases between them. The CDR3 spans 14 residues. The germline gives CDR1 SNHLY, CDR2 FYNNEI. CDR3 nucleotides: TGTGCCAGCAGTGATCAGGGCGGAACCTACGAGCAGTACTTC. Translation: CASSDQGGTYEQYF.

The chain joins TRBV5-1 to TRBJ2-1; 7 bases are a match to TRBD2. Trimming cost V 2 bases and J 5 bases; bases outside gene matches: 7. From germline, CDR1 is SGHRS and CDR2 YFSETQ. There are 15 residues in the CDR3. CDR3 sequence: CASSFGGRGDNEQFF. CDR3 bases: TGCGCCAGCAGCTTTGGCGGGAGAGGGGACAATGAGCAGTTCTTC.

The chain is built from TRBV9 and TRBJ1-2, with D tentatively TRBD1 (6 bases). The CDR3 totals 14 residues. Trimming left V 3 bases short and J 4 bases short, with 13 bases between. CDR1 SGDLS and CDR2 YYNGEE come from the germline V gene. The DNA for the CDR3 is TGTGCCAGCAGCGCATACAGGGAATCCTATGGCTACACCTTC. Translation: CASSAYRESYGYTF. Based on the CDR3 plus reference TRBV9 and TRBJ1-2, the full variable domain is DSGVTQTPKHLITATGQRVTLRCSPRSGDLSVYWYQQSLDQGLQFLIQYYNGEERAKGNILERFSAQQFPDLHSELNLSSLELGDSALYFCASSAYRESYGYTFGSGTRLTVV.

The chain links TRBV28 to TRBJ2-5, with 9 bases matching TRBD1. V lost 5 bases and J lost 2; bases outside the gene matches: 9. The CDR3 loop spans 16 amino acids. Germline-derived CDR1 and CDR2 are MDHEN and SYDVKM. The CDR3 DNA is TGTGCCAGCAGTCCGACTCAGACAGGGGGGCAAGAGACCCAGTACTTC. Translated, it gives CASSPTQTGGQETQYF.

The J gene is TRBJ2-7, the V gene TRBV11-2, with TRBD2 matching over 8 bases. The CDR3 runs 13 residues. J gave up 2 bases and V 3 bases, and 0 bases lay outside the gene matches. Looked up from germline, CDR1 is SGHAT and CDR2 is FQNNGV. The CDR3 DNA is TGTGCCAGCAGCTTGGGACTAGCCTACGAGCAGTACTTC. Protein: CASSLGLAYEQYF.

The CDR3 here is CASSQFRDSTDTQYF. The CDR3 region has the DNA TGTGCCAGCAGCCAATTCCGGGATAGCACAGATACGCAGTATTTT. This chain links TRBV16 with TRBJ2-3, with TRBD2 as a possible D gene (5 bases). Trimming took off 1 base at V and 0 bases at J, with 8 bases between the two ends. CDR3 length equals 15 residues. CDR1 and CDR2 from the germline V gene are KGHSY and FQNENV.

The gene calls are TRBV7-9 and TRBJ2-3, with D uncertain. Germline CDR1 reads SEHNR; CDR2 reads FQNEAQ (reference sequence). This CDR3 is built from 15 residues. The ends were cut back, 4 bases at V and 0 bases at J, with 11 bases in the middle. CDR3 nucleotides: TGTGCCAGCAGCTCGAACAGCGTTAGCACAGATACGCAGTATTTT. This encodes CASSSNSVSTDTQYF.

The chain recombines TRBV30 with TRBJ2-7; 13 nucleotides agree with TRBD2. V was pared by 5 bases and J by 13 bases, with 11 bases of the junction left unmatched. Germline V gene data show CDR1 as GTSNPN and CDR2 as SVGIG (reference sequence). The CDR3 length is 13 residues. CDR3 residues: CAWSRTSGSVAYF. Written as DNA, the CDR3 is TGTGCCTGGTCCCGGACTAGCGGGAGTGTCGCTTACTTC.

In nucleotides, the CDR3 is TGTGCCAGCGCCCTAACAGGGTCCTATGGCTACACCTTC. This gives the protein CASALTGSYGYTF. This chain links TRBV7-9 with TRBJ1-2, with a possible D match to TRBD1 (6 bases). The CDR3 runs 13 residues. CDR1 and CDR2 from the germline V gene are SEHNR and FQNEAQ (reference sequence). The V and J ends lost 8 bases and 4 bases respectively, with 14 bases between them.